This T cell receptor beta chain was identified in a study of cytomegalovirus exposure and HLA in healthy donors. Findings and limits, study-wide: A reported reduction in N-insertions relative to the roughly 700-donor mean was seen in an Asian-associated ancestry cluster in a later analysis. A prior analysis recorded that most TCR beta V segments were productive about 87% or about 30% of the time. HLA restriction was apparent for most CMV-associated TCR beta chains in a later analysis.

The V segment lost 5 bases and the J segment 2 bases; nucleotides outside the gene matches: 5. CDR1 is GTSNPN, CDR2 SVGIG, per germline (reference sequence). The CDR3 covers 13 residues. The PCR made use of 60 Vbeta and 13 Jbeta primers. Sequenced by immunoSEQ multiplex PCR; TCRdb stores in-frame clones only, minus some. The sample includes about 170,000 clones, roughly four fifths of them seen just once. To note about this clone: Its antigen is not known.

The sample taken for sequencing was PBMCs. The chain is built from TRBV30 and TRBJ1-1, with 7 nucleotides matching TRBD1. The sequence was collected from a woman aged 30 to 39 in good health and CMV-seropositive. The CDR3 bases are TGTGCCTGGGAGACAGGGACAAACACTGAAGCTTTCTTT. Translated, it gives CAWETGTNTEAFF.